Here is one T cell receptor beta chain with its context. This specimen belongs to a study of blood T cell repertoires in COVID-19. Study information: The United States, Italy and Spain were the sources of the acute and convalescent COVID-19 samples.

V was trimmed by 1 base and J by 2 bases, leaving 11 bases between them. This CDR3 is built from 15 residues. The germline V gene has CDR1 SGHTA and CDR2 FQGTGA. Method: immunoSEQ multiplex PCR; TCRdb's copy keeps in-frame clones and lacks some. Here the sample spans 120,000 or so clones, approximately 70% being singletons. The chain carries TRBV7-3 and TRBJ1-2; D call uncertain. Sequences were obtained from peripheral blood. The sequence derives from an older woman with acute or convalescent COVID-19. The CDR3 DNA reads TGTGCCAGCAGCTTAAACGGCGTCGGGAACTATGGCTACACCTTC. It encodes CASSLNGVGNYGYTF.